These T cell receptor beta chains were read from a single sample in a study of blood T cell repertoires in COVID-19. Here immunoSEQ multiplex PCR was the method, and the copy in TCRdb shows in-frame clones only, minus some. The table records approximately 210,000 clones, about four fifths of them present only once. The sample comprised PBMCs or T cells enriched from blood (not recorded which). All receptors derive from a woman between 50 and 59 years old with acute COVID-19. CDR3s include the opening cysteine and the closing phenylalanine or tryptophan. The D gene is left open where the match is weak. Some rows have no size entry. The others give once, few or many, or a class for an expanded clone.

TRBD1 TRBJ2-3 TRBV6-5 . CASRGRQGTDTQYF TGTGCCAGCCGGGGGAGACAGGGGACCGATACGCAGTATTTT
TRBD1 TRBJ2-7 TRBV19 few CASSARQGFPLYEQYF TGTGCCAGTAGTGCCCGACAGGGGTTCCCTCTCTACGAGCAGTACTTC
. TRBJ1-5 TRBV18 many CASSPRGGSPHF TGTGCCAGCTCACCGCGGGGGGGTTCTCCGCATTTT
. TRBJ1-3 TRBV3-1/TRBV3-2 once CASTPRRENTIYF TGTGCCAGCACCCCCAGGAGGGAAAACACCATATATTTT
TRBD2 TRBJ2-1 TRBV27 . CASRVGRAVGLYNEQFF TGTGCCAGCAGGGTCGGGAGGGCAGTCGGGCTCTACAATGAGCAGTTCTTC
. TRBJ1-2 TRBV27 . CASSPQGYGYTF TGTGCCAGCAGCCCACAGGGCTATGGCTACACCTTC
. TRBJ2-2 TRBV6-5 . CASSYSEANTGELFF TGTGCCAGCAGTTACTCCGAGGCTAACACCGGGGAGCTGTTTTTT
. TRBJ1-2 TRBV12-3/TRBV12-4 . CASSLQPAYGYTF TGTGCCAGCAGTCTACAGCCAGCCTATGGCTACACCTTC
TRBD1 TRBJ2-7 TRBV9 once CASSSPMGDRTYEQYF TGTGCCAGCAGCTCCCCTATGGGGGACAGAACCTACGAGCAGTACTTC
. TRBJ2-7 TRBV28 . CASSSQDRNTYEQYF TGTGCCAGCAGCTCACAAGACAGAAATACCTACGAGCAGTACTTC
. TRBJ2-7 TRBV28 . CASSKGRGSSYEQYF TGTGCCAGCAGCAAGGGACGGGGGAGCTCCTACGAGCAGTACTTC
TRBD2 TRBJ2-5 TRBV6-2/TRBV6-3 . CASSAGTSGPRQETQYF TGTGCCAGCAGTGCAGGGACTAGCGGGCCCCGCCAAGAGACCCAGTACTTC
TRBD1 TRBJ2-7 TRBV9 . CASSVGEGTGAYEQYF TGTGCCAGCAGCGTAGGCGAAGGGACAGGGGCCTACGAGCAGTACTTC
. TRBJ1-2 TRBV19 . CASSILLGALPIGYTF TGTGCCAGTAGTATTCTCCTCGGTGCCCTCCCTATCGGCTACACCTTC
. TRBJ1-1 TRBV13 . CASSFPGRNTEAFF TGTGCCAGCAGCTTTCCGGGGAGGAACACTGAAGCTTTCTTT
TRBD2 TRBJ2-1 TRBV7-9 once CASSPERGGTEQFF TGTGCCAGCAGCCCGGAGCGGGGGGGCACTGAGCAGTTCTTC
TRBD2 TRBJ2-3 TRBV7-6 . CASSLDWLAGEGVTDTQYF TGTGCCAGCAGCTTAGACTGGCTAGCGGGAGAAGGGGTCACAGATACGCAGTATTTT
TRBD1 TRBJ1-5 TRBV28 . CASSPDRGPSPQHF TGTGCCAGCAGTCCAGACAGGGGGCCGTCGCCCCAGCATTTT
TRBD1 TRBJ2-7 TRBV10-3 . CAISPTTGTGGDEQYF TGTGCCATCAGTCCCACAACCGGGACAGGGGGCGACGAGCAGTACTTC
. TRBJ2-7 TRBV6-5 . CASRVGMGSHEQYF TGTGCCAGCAGGGTAGGAATGGGCAGCCACGAGCAGTACTTC
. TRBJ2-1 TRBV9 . CASSVSRGYNEQFF TGTGCCAGCAGCGTGAGCAGGGGCTACAATGAGCAGTTCTTC
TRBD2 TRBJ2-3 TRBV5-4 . CASSLGGAGGSDTQYF TGTGCCAGCAGCCTGGGCGGAGCGGGAGGTTCAGATACGCAGTATTTT
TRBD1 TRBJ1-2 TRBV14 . CASSLGQAKWGGYTF TGTGCCAGCAGCCTGGGACAGGCCAAGTGGGGTGGCTACACCTTC
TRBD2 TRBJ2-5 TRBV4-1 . CASSRKGLAGVVGQETQYF TGCGCCAGCAGCCGGAAAGGGCTAGCGGGAGTAGTGGGCCAAGAGACCCAGTACTTC
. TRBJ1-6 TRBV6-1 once CASVPDQNSPLHF TGTGCCAGTGTACCCGATCAGAATTCACCCCTCCACTTT
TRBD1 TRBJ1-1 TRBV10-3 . CAISEGTGANTEAFF TGTGCCATCAGTGAGGGGACAGGGGCGAACACTGAAGCTTTCTTT
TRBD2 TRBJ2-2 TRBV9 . CASSGRPGLGITTGELFF TGTGCCAGCAGCGGCCGCCCGGGACTAGGGATTACCACCGGGGAGCTGTTTTTT
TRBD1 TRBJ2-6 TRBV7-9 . CASSRPGTGNSGANVLTF TGTGCCAGCAGCAGACCCGGGACAGGGAATTCTGGGGCCAACGTCCTGACTTTC
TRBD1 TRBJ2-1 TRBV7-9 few CASSRTGGPNNEQFF TGTGCCAGCAGCCGGACAGGGGGCCCCAACAATGAGCAGTTCTTC
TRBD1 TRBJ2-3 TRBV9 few CASSVDWTGGTDTQYF TGTGCCAGCAGCGTAGATTGGACAGGGGGCACAGATACGCAGTATTTT
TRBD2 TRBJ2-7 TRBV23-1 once CASSQSQDFGRDEQYF TGCGCCAGCAGTCAATCCCAGGACTTCGGGAGGGACGAGCAGTACTTC
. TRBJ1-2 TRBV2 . CASSDYAGNYGYTF TGTGCCAGCAGTGACTATGCAGGGAACTATGGCTACACCTTC
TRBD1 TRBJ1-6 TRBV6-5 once CASRGGQENSPLHF TGTGCCAGCAGGGGAGGACAGGAAAATTCACCCCTCCACTTT
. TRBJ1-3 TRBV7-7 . CASSSNQIGRSGNTIYF TGTGCTAGCAGCTCCAACCAAATTGGCCGCTCTGGAAACACCATATATTTT
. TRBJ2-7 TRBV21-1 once CASSNRLAGDLGEQYF TGTGCCAGCAGCAACCGACTAGCGGGAGACCTGGGCGAGCAGTACTTC
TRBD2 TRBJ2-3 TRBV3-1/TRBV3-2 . CASSQERREGSDTQYF TGTGCCAGCAGCCAAGAGCGGCGGGAGGGATCAGATACGCAGTATTTT
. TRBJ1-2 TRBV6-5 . CATAAGIPTNYGYTF TGTGCCACCGCAGCGGGAATCCCCACCAACTATGGCTACACCTTC
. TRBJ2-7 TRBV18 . CASSPRQGGYEQYF TGTGCCAGCTCACCCCGACAGGGAGGCTACGAGCAGTACTTC